This passage covers 3 T cell receptor beta chains from one sample sequenced in a study of OX40 agonist ivuxolimab in advanced cancers. Clones were read by immunoSEQ multiplex PCR, and TCRdb kept only the in-frame ones, dropping some. The sample contains tens of thousands of clones, 75% to 90% of which appear only once. This material consisted of CD4+ or CD8+ T cells sorted from blood, taken in a trial of the OX40 agonist ivuxolimab. Source of these receptors: an adult with an advanced solid tumor such as melanoma, head and neck, liver or kidney cancer.

The chain recombines TRBV27 with TRBJ2-1, with 7 bases aligning to TRBD1. CDR1 is MNHEY and CDR2 is SMNVEV in the germline V gene (reference sequence). This CDR3 contains 15 residues. J lost 0 bases, V lost 3 bases, and 2 bases had no gene match. The CDR3 here is CASSFTGDSYNEQFF. The CDR3 nucleotides are TGTGCCAGCAGTTTTACAGGGGACTCCTACAATGAGCAGTTCTTC.

This sequence joins TRBV5-6 and TRBJ2-5; D may match TRBD1 or TRBD2 (5 bases each). Judging by the DNA end, TRBJ2-7 fits better; the J call may be wrong. This CDR3 has 12 residues. Germline V gene lookup returns CDR1 SGHDT and CDR2 YYEEEE. The CDR3 region is CASSFGGYEQYF. Written as DNA, the CDR3 is TGTGCCAGCAGCTTTGGGGGCTACGAGCAGTACTTC.

The chain employs TRBV4-3 and TRBJ2-1; possibly TRBD1 or TRBD2 for D (5 bases each). The V end lost 1 base, the J end lost 7 bases, and 23 bases lay between the germline ends. In germline, CDR1 is LGHNA, CDR2 YSLEER. CDR3 length equals 18 residues. The CDR3 protein is CASSQGVGALVVRNEQFF. The CDR3 DNA reads TGCGCCAGCAGCCAAGGGGTCGGGGCCTTGGTGGTGAGGAATGAGCAGTTCTTC.